This TCR beta chain appears in the sequencing data of a study of cytomegalovirus exposure and HLA in healthy donors (dated by TCRdb to about 2017). With regard to the full study: According to an earlier analysis of 550 to 700 of the donors, roughly 180 million T cells yielded roughly 100 million unique TCR beta sequences and approximately 280 Gb of sequence data. An early release that covered roughly 600 HLA-typed donors contained around 330 gigabases of sequencing data and 70 million to 100 million unique TCR sequences. The genetic ancestry cluster associated with self-reported Caucasian donors included 80% to 90% of the roughly 400 genotyped donors. The study aimed to test whether signatures of past pathogen exposure could be identified by cataloging public T cell receptors. Using immunosequencing, the study profiled T cell repertoires from fewer than 850 subjects and related those repertoires to cytomegalovirus serostatus. Besides the first cohort of roughly 660 subjects, a separate validation cohort made up of over 100 different subjects was used. To predict cytomegalovirus infection status, the study brought together high-throughput TCR immunosequencing, statistical association of individual TCRs with disease status, and machine learning. In a later analysis, previously published TCR beta repertoires from about 670 donors were re-analyzed and high-resolution HLA genotyping was added so that TCR occurrence patterns could be studied. Rather than drawing on any new phenotypic data, the later analysis identified candidate immune exposures from TCR beta sequences and the way those sequences occurred across donors. An earlier analysis of about 600 of the donors used high-throughput TCR beta sequencing to judge whether each TCR beta V gene segment behaved as functional or pseudogenic. Donor age, sex, ethnicity and CMV serostatus were collected together with the repertoire data. A later genetic analysis used genome-wide SNP genotypes for about 65% of the roughly 700 donors, treating that subset as a discovery cohort. All discovery cohort repertoires had been generated on a single sequencing platform. Class I and class II HLA loci were covered by the typing at four-digit resolution. The number of typed donors differed by locus: about 620-630 for A, B, C, DRB1 and DQB1; approximately 520 for DQA1; around 580 for DPA1; and roughly 450 for DPB1. Because of strong linkage in the cohort, roughly 5 DR-DQ haplotypes were treated as single units for association and clustering. On average, about 240,000 unique TCR beta nucleotide sequences were sequenced per donor among a few hundred genotyped donors of the cohort, with about 19% of those sequences being non-productive. General conclusions and limits of the study: In both the original and validation cohorts, the classifier was reported to diagnose cytomegalovirus status with high specificity and sensitivity. In an earlier analysis of some 500 of the donors, most TCR beta V segments were observed in productive rearrangements about 90% or about 30% of the time, broadly matching IMGT annotations. A later analysis found that most CMV-associated TCR beta chains appeared HLA-restricted, with HLA associations seemingly driven largely by CMV exposure. The study gave a list of 150 to 200 TCR beta chains associated with cytomegalovirus. Because HLA typing was unavailable for some donors at each locus, only the typed subset was used in association tests. Strong co-occurrence of HLA alleles, especially DR and DQ, made assigning TCR associations to individual alleles difficult. Linkage disequilibrium might explain the correlated functional status among segregating V segments, but an unknown experimental factor could not be ruled out. In a later analysis, some 17,000 TCR beta sequences were associated with specific HLA alleles at a false discovery rate of 0.05. An association between a missense DCLRE1C variant and V-gene and J-gene trimming of TCR beta chains was found in a later genetic analysis and replicated in an independent cohort. In a later analysis, TCR association rates were found to vary across HLA loci, with the most associated TCRs seen for DRB1 alleles and the fewest for HLA-C alleles. The sequencing pipeline was judged likely to have produced a cluster of highly shared sequence variants as a technical artifact. Some IMGT-functional V segments, including TRBV6-2 and TRBV6-3, could not be told apart with the 87-base-pair reads, so those segments were excluded. It was suggested by the authors that the approach could potentially be generalized to other disease states and immunological phenotypes. A further reported finding was that TCR beta sequences accurately predicted the HLA-A and HLA-B alleles for most subjects in the first cohort. A later analysis found that HLA-associated TCR beta chains were more clonally expanded and had lower generation probabilities than equally common non-associated chains. Compared with the 666-donor mean, donors in an Asian-associated ancestry cluster had fewer N-insertions in productive TCRs, according to a later genetic analysis. About 17 rarely observed V segments, including chromosome 9 orphons, were excluded from the earlier analysis of just under 600 of the donors because counts were too low. Only TCR beta chains were sequenced in this cohort, and the absence of alpha or paired-chain data limited detectable features. A few of the identified cytomegalovirus-associated TCR beta chains were confirmed in vitro to be specific for cytomegalovirus antigens. Most TCR sequences were observed very rarely across donors, whereas some public TCRs were present in many individuals. According to a later analysis, parvovirus B19, influenza, CMV and Epstein-Barr virus appeared linked to several top co-occurrence clusters. Immune exposure information for the cohort was limited to CMV serostatus. Roughly uniform sequencing depth across donors was assumed in presence/absence analyses, although this assumption may not hold.

In total, more than 500 healthy bone marrow donors made up the cohort. At the time of sampling, all cohort members were nominally healthy, though unrecorded immune exposures were likely present. The donor tested CMV seronegative and was one of the 352 seronegative cohort members. Every donor gave a peripheral blood sample, and the peripheral blood mononuclear cells from that sample were used for TCR beta sequencing. The Qiagen DNeasy Blood Extraction Kit was used to extract genomic DNA from the blood cell samples. To note about this clone: The antigen this receptor binds is unknown. No base quality values were provided; no much bigger clone lies one nucleotide off.

Libraries were constructed by the immunoSEQ multiplex PCR assay. A mixture of 60 forward primers for TCR Vbeta segments and 13 reverse primers for TCR Jbeta segments was used in the multiplex PCR. A multiplex PCR assay on genomic DNA amplified the CDR3 region of rearranged TCR beta genes. On the Illumina HiSeq System, the amplified TCR beta libraries were sequenced as 87-base-pair reads. The published analysis was carried out like this. Across the 500 to 750 repertoires, a later analysis counted some 80 million unique TCR beta chains, some 11 million of which were shared by at least two donors. Raw reads were error-corrected and collapsed into unique sequences with a nearest-neighbor algorithm that merged closely related sequences to remove PCR and sequencing errors. CDR3 sequences were aligned to IMGT reference sequences to assign V, D and J gene segments. For a sequence to be retained, at least a six-nucleotide match to both a V gene segment and a J gene segment was required. Rearrangements were called productive when the CDR3 lacked stop codons and stayed in frame with V and J; all others were non-productive. Following IMGT convention, CDR3 was defined as the stretch from the second conserved V-encoded cysteine to the conserved J-encoded phenylalanine. The earlier analysis of about 610 of the donors excluded any sequence lacking an unambiguous match to a single V gene segment. An earlier analysis of approximately 590 of the donors classified V segments as functional when productive rearrangements were above 56.7% and as segregating when the standard deviation between donors was above 5%. A statistical classification framework was built to diagnose cytomegalovirus status from the catalog of TCR beta chain sequences. In a later analysis, TCR nucleotide sequences were compared against IMGT/GENE-DB human TR gene sequences so that V and J genes could be assigned. Using the TCRdist pipeline, a later analysis assigned CDR3 sequences along with most-parsimonious VDJ recombination scenarios. In a later analysis, each TCR beta chain was defined by its CDR3 amino acid sequence together with its V-gene family, and reads without a unique V-gene family were excluded. To address suspected cross-contamination and a sequencing artifact, a later analysis removed approximately 600 highly shared, low-generation-probability nucleotide sequences. For each public chain, a later analysis derived a clonal expansion index from normalized ranks of inferred template counts within each repertoire. A later analysis computed generation probabilities with a VDJ recombination model fitted to out-of-frame rearrangements, and checked the results against IGoR. A later analysis scored TCR-TCR, TCR-HLA and TCR-CMV co-occurrence with hypergeometric tests, applying a repertoire-size bias correction to TCR pairs. A later analysis estimated false discovery rates by permuting HLA or CMV assignments 20 times. In a later analysis, co-occurring TCRs were grouped using DBSCAN, with TCRdist sequence similarity added in when clustering inside HLA-allele-positive subsets. Repertoires with fewer than 30,000 or more than 120,000 public chains, plus five repertoires with anomalous nucleotide sharing, were excluded from co-occurrence clustering. TCRdb's version of the immuneACCESS table is confined to in-frame rearrangements and falls short of the full clone set. An unresolved V gene accounts for under half of the shortfall where checked; the remainder is of unknown origin. V and J calls and clone size are those listed in that table; D and trimming were worked out from the DNA. This sample has tens of thousands of clones in its table, and about four fifths of those were observed once. 1.5% to 2% of the sample comes from the top ten.

V is clipped by 4 bases and J by 4 bases, and the sequence between their germline boundaries is 12 bases long. Inclusive of the bounding cysteine and phenylalanine, the CDR3 is 14 residues long. This entry keeps only the CDR3 DNA: 42 bases, framed from base 1. The CDR1 and CDR2 encoded by the germline V gene (reference sequence) are SGHNT and YYREEE. The sequenced material came from PBMCs. Here the chain combines TRBV5-4 and TRBJ2-1, and possibly TRBD1, on 5 matching bases. This receptor was taken from a woman in her twenties or thirties in good health and CMV-seronegative. For the CDR3, the sequence is CASSPQGAYNEQFF. The sequenced DNA is TGTGCCAGCAGCCCCCAAGGGGCGTACAATGAGCAGTTCTTC. Reference TRBV5-4 and TRBJ2-1 genes cover what lies past the CDR3, so the full variable domain is ETGVTQSPTHLIKTRGQQVTLRCSSQSGHNTVSWYQQALGQGPQFIFQYYREEENGRGNFPPRFSGLQFPNYSSELNVNALELDDSALYLCASSPQGAYNEQFFGPGTRLTVL.